This TCR beta chain was recovered during a study of Ad26.COV2.S vaccination and SARS-CoV-2 variants. Study details: Each vaccinee took Ad26.COV2.S intramuscularly, once or twice 56 days apart.

Sample treatment: roughly 20 received Ad26.COV2.S at low or high dose, single or two shots; about 5 received placebo; per-sample allocation not given. Sampling occurred on day 63 after the first vaccine or placebo injection. Wuhan-strain spike was delivered by a replication-incompetent Ad26 vector. Sequencing was performed with immunoSEQ multiplex PCR; in TCRdb, only in-frame clones are kept and a portion is missing. The sample holds some 500,000 clones, approximately 92% seen once. This TCR came from a person between 18 and 65 years old who received the Ad26.COV2.S COVID-19 vaccine or a placebo. Sequenced here: peripheral blood, sampled in a trial of Ad26.COV2.S vaccine versus placebo.

The chain's CDR3 is CASSQVWGSTGELFF. Written as DNA, the CDR3 is TGCGCCAGCAGCCAAGTATGGGGTAGCACCGGGGAGCTGTTTTTT. The rearrangement joins TRBV4-3 to TRBJ2-2; no firm D call. The length of the CDR3 is 15 residues. From germline, CDR1 is LGHNA and CDR2 YSLEER. Trimming left V 1 base short and J 4 bases short, with 10 bases between.